Below, 21 T cell receptor beta chains from the same sample are listed, as sequenced in a study of blood T cell repertoires in COVID-19. Assay: immunoSEQ multiplex PCR; the TCRdb copy retains only in-frame clones and omits some. The sample records over 200,000 clones, around four fifths being singletons. Sample: peripheral blood. The receptors originated from a woman older than 75 with active or convalescent COVID-19.

The CDR3 DNA follows: TGTGCCAGCAAGAACAGGGAAGCCTACGAGCAGTACTTC. Translation gives CASKNREAYEQYF. This sequence joins TRBV6-5 and TRBJ2-7; D is perhaps TRBD1 (6 bases). V dropped 7 bases and J dropped 2 bases, with 12 bases sitting between them. This CDR3 region has 13 residues. The germline V gene has CDR1 MNHEY and CDR2 SVGAGI.

This sequence joins TRBV7-8 and TRBJ2-1; the D gene is possibly TRBD2 (6 bases). Germline-derived CDR1 and CDR2 are SGHVS and FQNEAQ. The V end was cut by 3 bases, the J end by 5 bases, with 11 bases between. The CDR3 is 14 amino acids. CDR3 DNA: TGTGCCAGCAGCTTGGTCGGGAGCAACAATGAGCAGTTCTTC. Its protein product is CASSLVGSNNEQFF.

In this sample, this clone turned up once. V usage is TRBV2 and J usage is TRBJ2-1, with 7 positions matching TRBD2. Losses at the gene ends were 5 bases for V and 5 bases for J; bases not matched to a gene: 9. The CDR3 is made up of 15 amino acids. Germline assignment: CDR1 SNHLY and CDR2 FYNNEI. This CDR3 is CASSLGLADNNEQFF. CDR3 in DNA: TGTGCCAGCAGTTTAGGTCTAGCGGATAACAATGAGCAGTTCTTC.

This clone was counted a single time. The chain links TRBV21-1 to TRBJ2-7; no DNA check was done on the table's D call, TRBD2. TRBV21-1 corresponds to a pseudogene. This CDR3 has 16 residues. CDR3 nucleotide sequence: TGTGCCAGCAGCAAAGGGAGGGGGGGACTCCTCTACGAGCAGTACTTC. Translation: CASSKGRGGLLYEQYF.

The chain carries TRBV6-5 and TRBJ2-2; 7 bases line up with TRBD2. This CDR3 is 15 amino acids long. Unmatched junction bases numbered 3, after V lost 2 bases and J lost 3 bases. The germline V gene has CDR1 MNHEY and CDR2 SVGAGI. CDR3 coding DNA: TGTGCCAGCAGTTACGGGAGGGTGGACACCGGGGAGCTGTTTTTT. Its translation: CASSYGRVDTGELFF.

This clone was found many times. The gene calls are TRBV2 and TRBJ1-6; no firm D call. Trimming removed 6 bases at V and 5 bases at J, with 11 bases between. Germline V gene lookup returns CDR1 SNHLY and CDR2 FYNNEI. The CDR3 loop spans 14 amino acids. CDR3 in amino acids: CASRIGINNSPLHF. The CDR3 DNA follows: TGTGCCAGCAGGATCGGGATAAATAATTCACCCCTCCACTTT.

This rearrangement joins TRBV5-1 to TRBJ2-1; D not resolved. The ends were cut back, 3 bases at V and 6 bases at J, with 13 bases in the middle. CDR1 is SGHRS and CDR2 is YFSETQ in the germline V gene. The CDR3 is 14 residues long. The CDR3 here is CASSSIVASNEQFF. DNA for the CDR3: TGCGCCAGCAGCTCTATAGTAGCTAGCAATGAGCAGTTCTTC. Looking up the rest from reference TRBV5-1 and TRBJ2-1 gives the full variable domain: KAGVTQTPRYLIKTRGQQVTLSCSPISGHRSVSWYQQTPGQGLQFLFEYFSETQRNKGNFPGRFSGRQFSNSRSEMNVSTLELGDSALYLCASSSIVASNEQFFGPGTRLTVL.

The gene calls are TRBV28 and TRBJ1-2; D unclear. CDR1 MDHEN and CDR2 SYDVKM come from the germline V gene. This CDR3 region has 15 residues. The ends were cut back, 7 bases at V and 2 bases at J, with 17 bases in the middle. DNA of the CDR3: TGTGCCAGCACCAAATACCCAGACACAAACTATGGCTACACCTTC. Encoded protein: CASTKYPDTNYGYTF.

The chain is built from TRBV2 and TRBJ1-2, with a weak D call TRBD1 (6 bases). From germline, CDR1 is SNHLY and CDR2 FYNNEI. The CDR3 runs 15 residues. V lost 2 bases and J lost 4, with 14 bases in between. DNA for the CDR3: TGTGCCAGCAGTGAAAACCCAGGGGTCCCCTATGGCTACACCTTC. This codes for CASSENPGVPYGYTF.

The rearrangement links TRBV3-1 (or the pseudogene TRBV3-2) to TRBJ2-2, with D perhaps TRBD2 (6 bases). Germline V lookup: CDR1 LGHDT, CDR2 YNNKEL (reference sequence). Trimming shortened V by 3 bases and J by 0 bases, and 11 bases separated the two germline ends. The CDR3 length is 16 residues. CDR3: CASSHRGGSNTGELFF. The CDR3 DNA reads as TGTGCCAGCAGCCATCGGGGAGGCTCGAACACCGGGGAGCTGTTTTTT.

This clone was detected once. The gene calls are TRBV18 and TRBJ1-3; D remains unclear. Trimming stripped 2 bases from V and 0 bases from J, with 8 bases between. The germline V gene encodes CDR1 KGHSH and CDR2 LQKENI. This CDR3 has 15 amino acids. CDR3 bases: TGTGCCAGCTCACCATCTGGAGACTCTGGAAACACCATATATTTT. Encoded protein: CASSPSGDSGNTIYF.

The J gene is TRBJ1-6, the V gene TRBV7-5; TRBD1 is taken as the D call from the table, unchecked against the DNA. TRBV7-5 counts as a pseudogene. The CDR3 spans 15 residues. CDR3 protein: CARSSGTEGSSPLHF. For the CDR3, the DNA is TGTGCCAGAAGCAGTGGGACAGAGGGAAGTTCACCCCTCCACTTT.

The chain carries TRBV6-5 and TRBJ2-7, with TRBD1 matching 8 bases. The germline CDR1 and CDR2 sequences are MNHEY and SVGAGI. The CDR3 sequence is 15 residues long. V lost 2 bases, J lost 4 bases, and 7 bases stayed unmatched. CDR3 sequence (DNA): TGTGCCAGCAGTTACCGAGACAGGGGAATTTACGAGCAGTACTTC. Protein: CASSYRDRGIYEQYF.

The chain links TRBV13 to TRBJ2-3, with 9 positions matching TRBD1. Germline V gives CDR1 PRHDT, CDR2 FYEKMQ (reference sequence). The trim removed 4 bases at V and 6 bases at J, leaving 8 bases unmatched. The CDR3 covers 15 residues. For the CDR3, the DNA is TGTGCCAGCAGCTCTCAACAGGGGGCCCTCGATACGCAGTATTTT. Translating gives CASSSQQGALDTQYF.

This chain joins TRBV4-3 and TRBJ1-4; possible D gene TRBD1, 6 bases. The CDR3 consists of 15 residues. Per germline, CDR1 LGHNA and CDR2 YSLEER. The germline V and J ends were trimmed by 1 base and 5 bases, with 11 bases remaining between them. CDR3 sequence (DNA): TGCGCCAGCAGCCAAGTTTCACAGGGAAATGAAAAACTGTTTTTT. It translates to CASSQVSQGNEKLFF.

This rearrangement joins TRBV24-1 to TRBJ2-4; perhaps TRBD2 as D (6 bases). Deletions cut 4 bases from V and 0 bases from J, with 18 bases between. The CDR3 covers 18 residues. The V gene's germline CDR1 is KGHDR and CDR2 SFDVKD. CDR3 sequence: CATSDFPGVAVAKNIQYF. CDR3 in DNA: TGTGCCACCAGTGACTTCCCGGGGGTAGCGGTAGCCAAAAACATTCAGTACTTC.

The chain is built from TRBV7-3 and TRBJ1-1; no reliable D call. The CDR3 is 14 residues long. Germline values: CDR1 SGHTA, CDR2 FQGTGA. V dropped 3 bases and J dropped 1 base, with 9 bases sitting between them. The CDR3 region has the DNA TGTGCCAGCAGCTTCAGCGCGGGGAACACTGAAGCTTTCTTT. Encoded protein: CASSFSAGNTEAFF.

This rearrangement joins TRBV7-2 to TRBJ2-4, with D unresolved. The ends were cut back, 1 base at V and 7 bases at J, with 17 bases in the middle. Germline-derived CDR1 and CDR2 are SGHTA and FQGNSA. CDR3 length equals 16 residues. The chain's CDR3 is CASSLGSPAGLNIQYF. In nucleotides, the CDR3 is TGTGCCAGCAGCTTAGGATCCCCTGCCGGGTTGAACATTCAGTACTTC.

The chain employs TRBV6-1 and TRBJ1-2, with 7 bases aligning to TRBD1. Germline CDR1 reads MNHNS; CDR2 reads SASEGT. The V gene end was trimmed by 2 bases and the J gene end by 2 bases; junction bases not matched to a gene: 5. The CDR3 spans 15 residues. CDR3 region: CASSERDRLNYGYTF. The DNA of the CDR3 is TGTGCCAGCAGTGAAAGGGACAGACTAAACTATGGCTACACCTTC.

This clone has only a few counts. The chain employs TRBV7-3 and TRBJ1-6; a weak D match, TRBD1 (5 bases). V was pared by 5 bases and J by 8 bases, with 16 bases between. Germline-derived CDR1 and CDR2 are SGHTA and FQGTGA. The CDR3 spans 15 residues. CDR3 coding DNA: TGTGCCAGCAGCCAAGGGGCAGGTTGGGATTCACCCCTCCACTTT. Translated: CASSQGAGWDSPLHF.

The V call is TRBV2, the J call TRBJ2-7, with 8 bases matching TRBD2. The CDR3 loop spans 14 amino acids. Germline CDR1 and CDR2: SNHLY and FYNNEI. V shed 8 bases, J shed 3 bases, and the junction held 9 bases outside the gene matches. For the CDR3, the DNA is TGTGCCAGCCGGGCGGCGGGAGGCCTCTACGAGCAGTACTTC. Its translation: CASRAAGGLYEQYF.